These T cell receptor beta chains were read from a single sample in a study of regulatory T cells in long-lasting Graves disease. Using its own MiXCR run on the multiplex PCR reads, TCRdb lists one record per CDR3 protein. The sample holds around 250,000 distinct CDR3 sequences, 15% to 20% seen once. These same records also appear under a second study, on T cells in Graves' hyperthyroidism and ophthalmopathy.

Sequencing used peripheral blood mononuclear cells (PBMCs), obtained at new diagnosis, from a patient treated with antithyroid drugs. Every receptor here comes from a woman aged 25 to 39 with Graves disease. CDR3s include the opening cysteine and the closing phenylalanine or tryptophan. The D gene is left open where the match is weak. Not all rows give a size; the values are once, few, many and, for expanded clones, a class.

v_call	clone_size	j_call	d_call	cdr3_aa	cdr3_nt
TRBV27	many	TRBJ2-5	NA	CASIRGGEVYF	TGTGCCAGCATCCGAGGGGGGGAGGTGTACTTC
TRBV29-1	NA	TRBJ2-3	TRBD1	CSVEDGTGGIIDTQYF	TGCAGCGTTGAAGATGGGACAGGGGGCATCATAGATACGCAGTATTTT
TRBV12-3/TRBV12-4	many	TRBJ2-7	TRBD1	CASSLTGAGYEQYF	TGTGCCAGCAGTCTGACAGGGGCTGGCTACGAGCAGTACTTC
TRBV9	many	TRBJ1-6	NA	CASSVAPPGYNSPLHF	TGTGCCAGCAGCGTAGCTCCACCAGGCTATAATTCACCCCTCCACTTT
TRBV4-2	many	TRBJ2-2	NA	CASSQAGLTFTGELFF	TGTGCCAGCAGCCAAGCCGGACTAACTTTCACCGGGGAGCTGTTTTTT
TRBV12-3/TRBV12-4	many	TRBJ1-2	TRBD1	CASSLWQGANGYTF	TGTGCCAGCAGTTTGTGGCAGGGGGCTAATGGCTACACCTTC
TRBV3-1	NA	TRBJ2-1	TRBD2	CASSHTGGTYNVQFF	TGTGCCAGCAGCCATACCGGGGGGACCTACAATGTGCAGTTCTTC
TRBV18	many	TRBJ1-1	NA	CASSPRQINTEAFF	TGTGCCAGCTCACCCCGACAGATAAACACTGAAGCTTTCTTT
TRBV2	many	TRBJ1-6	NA	CASSLGDILPLHF	TGTGCCAGCAGTTTGGGGGATATTTTACCCCTCCACTTT
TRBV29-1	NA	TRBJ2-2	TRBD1	CSVSGQGGGGELFF	TGCAGCGTTTCCGGACAGGGCGGTGGCGGGGAGCTGTTTTTT
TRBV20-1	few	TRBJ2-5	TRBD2	CSAVPLTSGGPVETQYF	TGCAGTGCTGTCCCCTTAACTAGCGGGGGCCCCGTAGAGACCCAGTACTTC
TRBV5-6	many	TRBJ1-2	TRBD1	CASSSTGDYGYTF	TGTGCCAGCAGCTCGACAGGGGATTATGGCTACACCTTC
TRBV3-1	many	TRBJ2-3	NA	CASSQEFEVTDTQYF	TGTGCCAGCAGCCAAGAATTCGAGGTCACAGATACGCAGTATTTT
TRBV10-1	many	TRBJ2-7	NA	CASSLQVGHRYEQYF	TGCGCCAGCAGTCTACAGGTCGGTCACCGCTACGAGCAGTACTTC
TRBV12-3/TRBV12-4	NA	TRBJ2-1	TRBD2	CASSSVAGGPQFF	TGTGCCAGCAGTTCCGTAGCGGGGGGGCCGCAGTTCTTC
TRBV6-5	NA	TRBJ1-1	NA	CASSYGGRSTEAFF	TGTGCCAGCAGTTACGGAGGGCGCAGCACTGAAGCTTTCTTT
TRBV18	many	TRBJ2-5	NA	CASSPLTRRQETQYF	TGTGCCAGCTCACCCTTGACTAGAAGACAAGAGACCCAGTACTTC
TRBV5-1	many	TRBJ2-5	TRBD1	CASSVDRSQETQYF	TGCGCCAGCAGCGTGGACAGGTCACAAGAGACCCAGTACTTC
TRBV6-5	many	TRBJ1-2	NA	CASSYAVMGLGYTF	TGTGCCAGCAGTTACGCGGTGATGGGGTTAGGCTACACCTTC
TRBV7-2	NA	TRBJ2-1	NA	CASSFRGGNEQFF	TGTGCCAGCAGCTTTAGGGGCGGGAATGAGCAGTTCTTC
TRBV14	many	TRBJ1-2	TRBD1	CASSQNRGPYGYTF	TGTGCCAGCAGCCAAAACAGGGGCCCCTATGGCTACACCTTC
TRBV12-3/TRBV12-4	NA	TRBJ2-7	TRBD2	CASSPTSGGSYKQYF	TGTGCCAGCAGTCCAACTAGCGGGGGGTCCTACAAGCAGTACTTC
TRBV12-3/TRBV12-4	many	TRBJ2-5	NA	CASRPTSLKTQYF	TGTGCCAGCAGACCCACTAGCTTGAAGACCCAGTACTTC
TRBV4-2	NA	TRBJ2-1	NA	CASGRHLSLDEQFF	TGTGCCAGCGGGAGACACCTTTCCCTCGATGAGCAGTTCTTC
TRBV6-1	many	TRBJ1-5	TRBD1	CASSKGQELPQHF	TGTGCCAGCAGTAAGGGACAGGAGTTGCCCCAGCATTTT
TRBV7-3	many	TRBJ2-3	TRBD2	CASSLSRGGAPDTQYF	TGTGCCAGCAGCTTATCGCGCGGGGGGGCGCCAGATACGCAGTATTTT
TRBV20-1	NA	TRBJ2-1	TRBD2	CSARVRLAGYNEQFF	TGCAGTGCTAGAGTAAGACTAGCGGGCTACAATGAGCAGTTCTTC
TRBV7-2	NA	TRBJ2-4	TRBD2	CASSLGGVRAKNIQYF	TGTGCCAGCAGTTTGGGGGGGGTTAGAGCCAAAAACATTCAGTACTTC
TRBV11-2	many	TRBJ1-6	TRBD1	CASKRQGGSPLHF	TGTGCCAGCAAAAGACAGGGCGGTTCACCCCTCCACTTT
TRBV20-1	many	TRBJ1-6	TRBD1	CSAPSRDRGRVNSPLHF	TGCAGTGCACCCTCCCGGGACAGGGGTAGGGTTAATTCACCCCTCCACTTT
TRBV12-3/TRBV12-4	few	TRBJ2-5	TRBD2	CASSRGGQETQYF	TGTGCCAGCAGCCGGGGGGGTCAAGAGACCCAGTACTTC
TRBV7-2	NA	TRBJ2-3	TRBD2	CASSLAGGTSADTQYF	TGTGCCAGCAGCTTAGCGGGGGGGACTAGCGCAGATACGCAGTATTTT
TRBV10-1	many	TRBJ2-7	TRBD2	CASSDSSGGSYEQYF	TGCGCCAGCAGTGATTCTAGCGGGGGTAGCTACGAGCAGTACTTC
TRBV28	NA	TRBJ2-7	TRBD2	CASSDLAGGRGEQYF	TGTGCCAGCAGTGACTTAGCGGGAGGGAGGGGCGAGCAGTACTTC
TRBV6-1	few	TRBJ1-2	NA	CASSESRVGGYTF	TGTGCCAGCAGTGAATCAAGGGTGGGAGGCTACACCTTC
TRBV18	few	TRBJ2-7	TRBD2	CASSGTSGEGGDEQYF	TGTGCCAGCTCAGGGACTAGCGGGGAAGGGGGCGACGAGCAGTACTTC
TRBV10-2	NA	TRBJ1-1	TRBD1	CASRTGATEAFF	TGCGCCAGCAGGACAGGGGCCACTGAAGCTTTCTTT
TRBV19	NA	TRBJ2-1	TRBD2	CASMRSGGGYNEQFF	TGTGCCAGTATGAGAAGCGGGGGCGGGTACAATGAGCAGTTCTTC
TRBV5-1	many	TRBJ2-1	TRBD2	CASSLVAGGIDEQFF	TGCGCCAGCAGCTTGGTAGCGGGGGGGATCGATGAGCAGTTCTTC
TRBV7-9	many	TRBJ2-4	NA	CASSLRSSSQYF	TGTGCCAGCAGCTTAAGGAGTAGCAGTCAGTACTTC